The 8 T cell receptor beta chains below were found in one sample sequenced in a study of T-cell reconstitution after alpha-beta-depleted transplantation in children. As it was prepared, the TCRbeta library received unique molecular identifiers. TCRdb fed the PCR reads into MiXCR, producing one record per CDR3 protein. The sample contains about 540,000 distinct CDR3 sequences, roughly 30% of which appear only once. The sample in question was PBMCs, obtained before TCRalphabeta/CD19-depleted stem cell transplant. The receptors were sampled from a boy younger than two with Wiskott-Aldrich syndrome, due to receive a stem cell transplant.

The V and J genes are TRBV5-1 and TRBJ2-3; the match to TRBD2 covers 8 bases. The CDR3 is made up of 16 amino acids. Per germline, CDR1 SGHRS and CDR2 YFSETQ. V shed 4 bases and J 0 bases; nucleotides not matched to a gene: 7. For the CDR3, the DNA is TGCGCCAGCAGCGTCGGGACTAGGGGAAGCACAGATACGCAGTATTTT. It encodes CASSVGTRGSTDTQYF.

Only a few counts were recorded for this clonotype. The rearrangement uses TRBV5-5 and TRBJ2-1, with D hard to call. From germline, CDR1 is SGHKS and CDR2 YYEKEE (reference sequence). The CDR3 is 16 amino acids. V gave up 0 bases and J gave up 4 bases, with 14 bases separating them. DNA of the CDR3: TGTGCCAGCAGCTTGGATCCATTTGTGGAATACAATGAGCAGTTCTTC. This gives the protein CASSLDPFVEYNEQFF.

The genes are TRBV5-6 and TRBJ1-2; perhaps TRBD1 as D (5 bases). Trimming took off 5 bases at V and 3 bases at J, with 14 bases between the two ends. The CDR3 extends over 14 amino acids. Germline V gives CDR1 SGHDT, CDR2 YYEEEE. The CDR3 coding sequence is TGTGCCAGCAGTCTATTAGGGACGGACTATGGCTACACCTTC. It is translated as CASSLLGTDYGYTF.

This chain joins TRBV5-1 and TRBJ2-1; TRBD2 matches 11 bases. The CDR3 loop spans 15 amino acids. Unmatched junction bases numbered 7, after V lost 5 bases and J lost 6 bases. Germline V CDR1 and CDR2: SGHRS, YFSETQ. The CDR3 sequence: CASSQTSGTINEQFF. The CDR3 bases are TGCGCCAGCAGTCAGACTAGCGGGACTATCAATGAGCAGTTCTTC.

The J gene is TRBJ2-1, the V gene TRBV20-1; 13 bases line up with TRBD2. The V gene's germline CDR1 is DFQATT and CDR2 SNEGSKA (reference sequence). The length of the CDR3 is 20 residues. V dropped 0 bases and J dropped 6; count of bases not matched to a gene: 17. This chain's CDR3 is CSARDFGQGPGLAGFNEQFF. In DNA, the CDR3 is TGCAGTGCTAGAGATTTCGGACAGGGTCCGGGACTAGCGGGGTTCAATGAGCAGTTCTTC.

This clonotype has only a few counts. The rearrangement joins TRBV7-6 to TRBJ1-1, with 8 nucleotides matching TRBD1. The CDR3 consists of 14 residues. V trimming: 5 bases; J trimming: 5 bases; junction bases outside the gene matches: 7. Germline V CDR1 and CDR2: SGHVS, FNYEAQ. This CDR3 reads CASSARTGRTEAFF. CDR3 nucleotide sequence: TGTGCCAGCAGCGCCCGGACAGGGAGGACTGAAGCTTTCTTT.

In its sample, this clonotype was seen a few times. V gene TRBV15 combines with J gene TRBJ2-2; 14 positions agree with TRBD2. The V and J ends lost 0 bases and 5 bases, in that order; junction bases with no gene match: 2. Germline lookup yields CDR1 LNHNV and CDR2 YYDKDF (reference sequence). The CDR3 is 17 amino acids. The CDR3 bases are TGTGCCACCAGCAGAGATGGGACTAGCGGGAGAACCGGGGAGCTGTTTTTT. Encoded protein: CATSRDGTSGRTGELFF.

The chain carries TRBV6-5 and TRBJ2-4; 7 bases agree with TRBD1. Unmatched junction bases numbered 8, after V lost 4 bases and J lost 2 bases. The CDR3 runs to 16 residues. Germline lookup yields CDR1 MNHEY and CDR2 SVGAGI. The DNA of the CDR3 is TGTGCCAGCAGTTTAGGGGGCGGTGGGTCCAAAAACATTCAGTACTTC. Translating it yields CASSLGGGGSKNIQYF.